This is a list of T cell receptor beta chains from one sample in a study of T cell repertoires in cytomegalovirus infection. TCRdb used MiXCR to reprocess the reads, holding one entry per CDR3 protein. The sample lists around 740,000 distinct CDR3 sequences; 35% to 45% were seen once. Sequenced: PBMCs. These TCRs come from a human donor in good health (CMV status not recorded). Some clones in this sample may be carry-over from other donors' samples. CDR3s include the opening cysteine and the closing phenylalanine or tryptophan. A D gene is named only where the DNA matches it firmly. Clone size is given for some rows only: seen once, a few or many times, or a class if the clone is expanded.

CDR3	DNA	J	D	size	V
CAISTSGTYEQYF	TGTGCCATCAGTACTAGCGGGACCTACGAGCAGTACTTC	TRBJ2-7	TRBD2	few	TRBV10-3
CASSWGLTTEAFF	TGTGCCAGCAGTTGGGGGTTAACCACTGAAGCTTTCTTT	TRBJ1-1	.	many	TRBV27
CASSPLPQPQHF	TGTGCCAGCAGTCCCCTCCCGCAGCCCCAGCATTTT	TRBJ1-5	.	.	TRBV12-3/TRBV12-4
CASSLESGGAISGANVLTF	TGTGCCAGCAGCTTAGAGTCGGGAGGGGCGATCTCTGGGGCCAACGTCCTGACTTTC	TRBJ2-6	TRBD2	.	TRBV7-9
CATSRIQGVRYGYTF	TGTGCCACCAGCAGGATACAGGGGGTACGCTATGGCTACACCTTC	TRBJ1-2	TRBD1	.	TRBV15
CASSLATGDIQYF	TGTGCCAGCAGCTTAGCGACGGGGGACATTCAGTACTTC	TRBJ2-4	.	.	TRBV7-6
CATFLVTQENIQYF	TGTGCCACCTTTCTAGTTACTCAGGAAAACATTCAGTACTTC	TRBJ2-4	.	few	TRBV6-6
CATSDLEGYEQYF	TGTGCCACCAGTGATTTGGAAGGATACGAGCAGTACTTC	TRBJ2-7	.	few	TRBV24-1
CSAREGVRTNEKLFF	TGCAGTGCTAGAGAAGGGGTCCGAACTAATGAAAAACTGTTTTTT	TRBJ1-4	.	.	TRBV20-1
CASSLWGSGANVLTF	TGTGCCAGCAGTTTATGGGGATCTGGGGCCAACGTCCTGACTTTC	TRBJ2-6	.	.	TRBV28
CASSEGPSAPLHF	TGTGCCAGCAGCGAAGGACCCTCCGCACCCCTCCACTTT	TRBJ1-6	.	many	TRBV11-3
CASSLRTVYDPYF	TGTGCCAGCAGCTTGAGGACAGTCTACGATCCGTACTTC	TRBJ2-7	.	.	TRBV7-2
CASSQNRDRGNGELFF	TGTGCCAGCAGCCAAAACCGGGACAGGGGTAACGGGGAGCTGTTTTTT	TRBJ2-2	TRBD1	.	TRBV7-9
CASSQDIGNTIYF	TGTGCCAGCAGCCAAGACATAGGAAACACCATATATTTT	TRBJ1-3	.	.	TRBV4-2
CASRFSGTAPNEQFF	TGTGCCAGCAGATTTAGCGGGACCGCGCCCAATGAGCAGTTCTTC	TRBJ2-1	TRBD2	.	TRBV6-1
CASSDLPREQYF	TGTGCCAGCAGTGACCTTCCTCGGGAGCAGTACTTC	TRBJ2-7	.	few	TRBV6-1
CASSLAQGSYNEQFF	TGTGCCAGCAGCTTAGCGCAGGGGTCCTACAATGAGCAGTTCTTC	TRBJ2-1	.	many	TRBV7-6
CASYKGLAGASYEQYF	TGCGCCAGCTACAAGGGACTAGCGGGAGCGTCCTACGAGCAGTACTTC	TRBJ2-7	TRBD2	few	TRBV5-1
CASREGDQPQHF	TGTGCCAGCAGAGAAGGGGATCAGCCCCAGCATTTT	TRBJ1-5	.	few	TRBV28
CASSLGDPFTTNEKLFF	TGTGCCAGCAGTTTAGGGGACCCTTTTACAACTAATGAAAAACTGTTTTTT	TRBJ1-4	.	few	TRBV28
CASSTGQGDYGYTF	TGTGCCAGCAGCACGGGACAGGGGGACTATGGCTACACCTTC	TRBJ1-2	TRBD1	many	TRBV7-2
CASGIKMNTEAFF	TGTGCCAGCGGGATTAAAATGAACACTGAAGCTTTCTTT	TRBJ1-1	.	.	TRBV6-5
CASSSHRLAGGPVAEDTQYF	TGTGCCAGCAGTTCCCACCGACTAGCGGGAGGGCCGGTTGCGGAAGATACGCAGTATTTT	TRBJ2-3	TRBD2	once	TRBV28
CASSLRRDSSYEQYF	TGTGCCAGCAGCTTAAGGAGGGATAGCTCCTACGAGCAGTACTTC	TRBJ2-7	.	many	TRBV7-2
CASSYRLAGGRETQYF	TGTGCCAGCAGTTACCGACTAGCGGGGGGGAGAGAGACCCAGTACTTC	TRBJ2-5	TRBD2	.	TRBV6-6
CASSSSLRGGSYNEQFF	TGTGCCAGCAGCTCCTCGCTAAGAGGGGGCTCCTACAATGAGCAGTTCTTC	TRBJ2-1	.	few	TRBV7-8
CSAGLEGGRANTGELFF	TGCAGTGCGGGCCTGGAGGGCGGGAGGGCGAACACCGGGGAGCTGTTTTTT	TRBJ2-2	TRBD2	.	TRBV20-1
CASSLLAGGPKEQFF	TGCGCCAGCAGCCTACTAGCGGGAGGGCCAAAAGAGCAGTTCTTC	TRBJ2-1	TRBD2	.	TRBV5-1
CASSQEPLGVMSSGNTIYF	TGTGCCAGCAGCCAAGAGCCCCTGGGAGTAATGAGCTCTGGAAACACCATATATTTT	TRBJ1-3	.	.	TRBV4-2
CASSFSDPGHQPQHF	TGTGCCAGCAGTTTCTCGGACCCGGGACATCAGCCCCAGCATTTT	TRBJ1-5	.	few	TRBV12-3/TRBV12-4
CASYRSVTEAFF	TGTGCCAGCTACAGATCGGTCACTGAAGCTTTCTTT	TRBJ1-1	.	.	TRBV27
CASSLPGTAGPRDEQFF	TGTGCCAGCAGCTTACCGGGGACAGCGGGGCCACGCGATGAGCAGTTCTTC	TRBJ2-1	.	few	TRBV7-9
CASSYRDRNNEQFF	TGTGCCAGCAGCTACCGGGACAGAAACAATGAGCAGTTCTTC	TRBJ2-1	TRBD1	few	TRBV7-2
CASSPEPHTEAFF	TGTGCCAGCAGCCCAGAACCGCACACTGAAGCTTTCTTT	TRBJ1-1	.	few	TRBV7-3
CASSMGDGNYEQYF	TGTGCCAGTAGTATGGGGGACGGCAACTACGAGCAGTACTTC	TRBJ2-7	.	few	TRBV19
CASDRDSNNEQFF	TGTGCCAGCGACCGGGACTCCAACAATGAGCAGTTCTTC	TRBJ2-1	.	.	TRBV6-6
CASSLGSVGRNGELFF	TGTGCCAGCAGCTTAGGGTCAGTCGGTAGGAACGGGGAGCTGTTTTTT	TRBJ2-2	.	.	TRBV28
CASSSAGGPYEQFF	TGTGCCAGCAGTTCAGCGGGAGGGCCTTATGAGCAGTTCTTC	TRBJ2-1	TRBD2	few	TRBV28
CATSDPRGSNQPQHF	TGTGCCACCAGTGACCCTAGGGGTAGCAATCAGCCCCAGCATTTT	TRBJ1-5	.	few	TRBV24-1
CASSPRGDRHSYEQYF	TGTGCCAGCAGCCCAAGAGGTGACCGCCACTCCTACGAGCAGTACTTC	TRBJ2-7	.	many	TRBV7-6
CASSSGQTRSTDTQYF	TGTGCCAGCAGCTCGGGACAAACTCGGAGCACAGATACGCAGTATTTT	TRBJ2-3	.	.	TRBV5-4
CASRDRHYGYTF	TGTGCCAGCAGAGACAGACACTATGGCTACACCTTC	TRBJ1-2	.	.	TRBV6-1
CASRQGLAQPQHF	TGTGCCAGCAGACAGGGGCTGGCTCAGCCCCAGCATTTT	TRBJ1-5	TRBD1	few	TRBV28
CASSGDRGDNYGYTF	TGTGCCAGCAGTGGCGACAGGGGGGACAACTATGGCTACACCTTC	TRBJ1-2	TRBD1	.	TRBV7-9
CASSPRAQSYEQYF	TGTGCCAGCAGCCCCCGAGCCCAGTCCTACGAGCAGTACTTC	TRBJ2-7	.	.	TRBV7-9
CACSSRTGNTQYF	TGTGCCTGCAGCTCCAGGACGGGGAATACGCAGTATTTT	TRBJ2-3	.	.	TRBV7-9
CASSGPTGRDGYTF	TGTGCCAGCAGTGGCCCAACAGGGAGGGATGGCTACACCTTC	TRBJ1-2	.	few	TRBV6-1
CASSLAGARPNEKLFF	TGTGCCAGCAGCTTAGCAGGGGCGCGCCCTAATGAAAAACTGTTTTTT	TRBJ1-4	.	.	TRBV7-8
CASSQGRSAPNTGELFF	TGTGCCAGCAGCCAAGGCAGATCTGCACCGAACACCGGGGAGCTGTTTTTT	TRBJ2-2	.	.	TRBV3-1
CASSPQSGQGSPLHF	TGTGCCAGCAGCCCCCAAAGCGGACAGGGTTCACCCCTCCACTTT	TRBJ1-6	TRBD1	many	TRBV7-9
CASSFRLAGAPDLARQFF	TGTGCCAGCAGCTTTCGGCTAGCGGGGGCCCCGGATCTAGCCAGGCAGTTCTTC	TRBJ2-1	TRBD2	few	TRBV11-3
CASSLDRTSGGYADTQYF	TGTGCCAGCAGCTTAGACAGGACTAGCGGGGGGTATGCAGATACGCAGTATTTT	TRBJ2-3	TRBD2	.	TRBV7-8
CASSPTAVQETQYF	TGTGCCAGCAGCCCGACCGCGGTCCAAGAGACCCAGTACTTC	TRBJ2-5	.	.	TRBV28
CASSLGQDGEETQYF	TGTGCCAGCAGCTTGGGACAGGACGGTGAAGAGACCCAGTACTTC	TRBJ2-5	.	few	TRBV5-4